This T cell receptor (beta chain) was obtained from a study of blood T cell repertoires in COVID-19. Study-level information: Samples came from the United States, Italy and Spain, spanning acute and convalescent COVID-19.

The CDR3 has 16 amino acids. V lost 2 bases, J lost 7 bases, and 18 bases lay in between. Germline CDR1 reads MNHEY; CDR2 reads SVGAGI. TCRdb's copy holds only in-frame clones and misses some; the assay was immunoSEQ multiplex PCR. Of about 330,000 clones in the sample, roughly 87% were seen once. The V call is TRBV6-5, the J call TRBJ2-1, with D possibly matching TRBD1 (6 bases). This receptor was taken from a man aged 30-40 years with COVID-19, enrolled during active disease. The source material was peripheral blood. The CDR3 nucleotides read TGTGCCAGCAGTTACGCCTCAGGGGCCCCAGGGAATGAGCAGTTCTTC. Protein: CASSYASGAPGNEQFF.